This TCR beta chain was documented in a study of shared clonotypes between healthy human individuals. The overall study: Each donor had three CD4 naive, three CD4 memory, two CD8 naive and one CD8 memory plate.

Germline V CDR1 and CDR2: MDHEN, SYDVKM. The length of the CDR3 is 15 residues. V shed 4 bases and J 2 bases; nucleotides not matched to a gene: 5. Every donor was a Caucasian adult from Nashville, Tennessee. Only in-frame clones appear in the TCRdb table, and some are missing; sequencing was by immunoSEQ multiplex PCR. The sample comprises about 2.4 million clones, 80% to 95% of which are singletons, and approximately 0.36% rests with the top ten. This clone has a single count. Its antigen remains unknown. The sample has other DNA sequences that encode this CDR3 too. The study's findings and limits: Between a handful of donors, naive CD4 clonotypes were shared at a level of about 5%. Compared with memory subsets, naive subsets generally had larger estimated richness.

The chain employs TRBV28 and TRBJ2-1, with 7 bases aligning to TRBD2. The source of this sequence is a young man in good health. Some clones in this sample may be carry-over from other donors' samples. Sequencing used naive CD4+ T cells from PBMCs. Subset of the sample: CD45RA+ positively selected. The CDR3 DNA sequence: TGTGCCAGCAGTTCCTCCGGGACTACCTACAATGAGCAGTTCTTC. It is translated as CASSSSGTTYNEQFF.